This T cell receptor beta chain was recovered during a study of shared clonotypes between healthy human individuals. Study-level findings and limits: It was anticipated that sequencing depth would influence how many clonotypes donors shared.

The CDR3 has 16 amino acids. Germline CDR1 and CDR2: SGHTA and FQGNSA. Deletions cut 5 bases from V and 0 bases from J, with 14 bases between. TCRdb's copy holds only in-frame clones and misses some; the assay was immunoSEQ multiplex PCR. Found here are some 1 million clones, approximately 70% of them singletons; the top ten hold about 1.5%. The donor population consisted of healthy HIV-negative adults with no recent acute infections or vaccinations. A remark on this clone: Its antigen remains unknown.

This TCR derives from a man aged 18 to 35 in good health. The sequencing input was memory CD4+ T cells sorted from blood. Subset described: CD45RA-negative fraction. The V and J genes are TRBV7-2 and TRBJ1-3, with D perhaps TRBD1 (6 bases). The CDR3 DNA is TGTGCCAGCAGCCTAACACAGGGCTCCTCTGGAAACACCATATATTTT. This sequence encodes CASSLTQGSSGNTIYF.